This paragraph reports one T cell receptor (beta chain). During active infection, Seattle patients enrolled and were then monitored through disease. In the source study's methods: The assay estimated nucleated cells by amplifying reference gene primers. The method was immunoSEQ multiplex PCR; TCRdb's version includes in-frame clones alone and lacks a portion of them. The DNA gave D and trimming, while V, J and clone size come from that table. Of about 260,000 clones in the sample, around nine tenths were seen once. This record comes from a study of blood T cell repertoires in COVID-19. Looking at the study overall: Acute and convalescent COVID-19 specimens originated in the United States, Italy and Spain.

V shed 6 bases and J shed 1 base, with 9 bases lying between them. CDR1 is MRHNA and CDR2 is SNTAGT in the germline V gene. The CDR3 is 13 residues long. The source is a woman in her 30s with COVID-19, enrolled during active disease. Sequencing was performed on peripheral blood. The chain employs TRBV6-4 and TRBJ1-1; weak D call: TRBD1 (5 bases). As DNA, the CDR3 is TGTGCCAGCAGCCTGACAGAGAACACTGAAGCTTTCTTT. Translation gives CASSLTENTEAFF.